This entry describes one T cell receptor beta chain. Its specificity is not known. The data were obtained in a study of Ad26.COV2.S vaccination and SARS-CoV-2 variants. Study conclusions and caveats: After vaccination, reports described spike-specific CD8+ and CD4+ T cell responses as showing substantial breadth. Greater spike-specific TCR breadth was seen in vaccine recipients than in placebo recipients.

The CDR3 is made up of 15 amino acids. The germline V gene has CDR1 SGHRS and CDR2 YFSETQ. V dropped 4 bases and J dropped 5; count of bases not matched to a gene: 7. Assay: immunoSEQ multiplex PCR; the TCRdb copy retains only in-frame clones and omits some. This table holds around 450,000 clones, over 75% found once. Specified treatment: around 19 received Ad26.COV2.S at low or high dose, single or two shots; several received placebo; per-sample allocation not given. Samples analyzed were those drawn on day 63 after the first vaccine or placebo injection. In Boston, an adult donor aged 18-55 years took part. Ad26 vector vaccine expressed Wuhan-strain SARS-CoV-2 spike.

This receptor was taken from a person between 18 and 60 years old who received the Ad26.COV2.S COVID-19 vaccine or a placebo. This chain uses TRBV5-1 with TRBJ2-4, with 9 bases fitting TRBD1. The sequenced sample was peripheral blood, obtained in a trial of Ad26.COV2.S vaccine versus placebo. CDR3 DNA sequence: TGCGCCAGCAGCCTAGAATGGACAGGGGAAAACATTCAGTACTTC. It is translated as CASSLEWTGENIQYF.